One sample yielded the 18 T cell receptor beta chains listed below, sequenced in a study of blood T cell repertoires in COVID-19. Here immunoSEQ multiplex PCR was the method, and the copy in TCRdb shows in-frame clones only, minus some. The sample records around 170,000 clones, over 75% being singletons. Sequencing used peripheral blood. The source is a man between 70 and 80 years old with active or convalescent COVID-19.

J is TRBJ2-5 and V is TRBV6-5; tentative D call: TRBD2 (5 bases). CDR3 length: 13 residues. The germline V gene has CDR1 MNHEY and CDR2 SVGAGI. V shed 7 bases and J shed 5 bases, with 14 bases lying between them. In DNA form, the CDR3 reads TGTGCCAGCACTCCGGGGAATGGGGAGACCCAGTACTTC. Its translation is CASTPGNGETQYF.

CDR3 protein: CASSELREGTEAFF. The CDR3 region has the DNA TGTGCCAGCAGTGAACTCAGGGAGGGCACTGAAGCTTTCTTT. The chain combines TRBV2 with TRBJ1-1; D perhaps matches TRBD1 (5 bases). CDR1 and CDR2 (germline): SNHLY, FYNNEI. This CDR3 region has 14 residues. The germline V and J ends were trimmed by 2 bases and 4 bases, with 11 bases remaining between them.

V and J are TRBV6-6 and TRBJ2-5; 7 positions match TRBD1. The germline V gene has CDR1 MNHNY and CDR2 SVGAGI (reference sequence). The J segment lost 5 bases and the V segment lost 6 bases, leaving 9 bases of the junction unmatched. The CDR3 sequence is 14 residues long. Written as DNA, the CDR3 is TGTGCCAGCAGACCAACAGGGGTGAGGGAGACCCAGTACTTC. Its protein product is CASRPTGVRETQYF.

DNA of the CDR3: TGTGCCAGCAGTTTAGGGACTAGCGGGAGGGTCCCCACCGGGGAGCTGTTTTTT. Translation gives CASSLGTSGRVPTGELFF. This rearrangement joins TRBV27 to TRBJ2-2; TRBD2 matches 16 bases. Trimming took 2 bases from V and 4 from J; bases not matched to a gene: 4. Germline V gives CDR1 MNHEY, CDR2 SMNVEV (reference sequence). The CDR3 runs 18 residues.

V gene TRBV10-3 combines with J gene TRBJ1-6, with 9 positions matching TRBD1. With 5 bases clipped from V and 5 bases from J, the junction kept 4 bases outside the gene matches. This CDR3 is built from 15 residues. Germline values: CDR1 ENHRY, CDR2 SYGVKD. CDR3 coding DNA: TGTGCCATCAGTCCGGGACAGGGTGATAATTCACCCCTCCACTTT. Translating it yields CAISPGQGDNSPLHF.

This chain connects TRBV3-1 (or the pseudogene TRBV3-2) to TRBJ1-6, with TRBD1 as a possible D gene (5 bases). The length of the CDR3 is 16 residues. Trimming removed 1 base from V and 10 bases from J, with 17 bases in between. Germline CDR1 reads LGHDT; CDR2 reads YNNKEL (reference sequence). The DNA of the CDR3 is TGTGCCAGCAGCCAAGCTTCCGGGGGATTGGGATCACCCCTCCACTTT. Translating it yields CASSQASGGLGSPLHF.

The rearrangement uses TRBV27 and TRBJ1-2, with no clear D. The V end was cut by 3 bases, the J end by 4 bases, with 6 bases between. CDR3 length: 12 amino acids. Germline V gene sequence: CDR1 MNHEY, CDR2 SMNVEV (reference sequence). The CDR3 DNA sequence: TGTGCCAGCAGTTTGAACGGCTATGGCTACACCTTC. Amino acids: CASSLNGYGYTF.

This clone came up once. The rearrangement uses TRBV27 and TRBJ1-6; TRBD1 aligns across 9 bases. V trimming: 6 bases; J trimming: 5 bases; junction bases outside the gene matches: 11. The CDR3 extends over 17 amino acids. CDR1 is MNHEY, CDR2 SMNVEV, per germline (reference sequence). This CDR3 reads CASRDTLRDRDNSPLHF. CDR3 DNA sequence: TGTGCCAGCAGGGATACTCTCCGGGACAGGGATAATTCACCCCTCCACTTT.

In regard to this clone: A read error may produce the germline difference seen at one junction end. The chain couples TRBV6-2 or TRBV6-3 to TRBJ1-4; 10 positions match TRBD1. The CDR3 has 18 amino acids. Germline V gives CDR1 MNHEY, CDR2 SVGEGT. The CDR3 DNA sequence: TGTGCCAGCAGTTACTCTGTTCCCCCCCCGGACAGGGGGACCCGACACGTTTTT. Translation: CASSYSVPPPDRGTRHVF.

The rearrangement links TRBV14 to TRBJ2-5; no reliable D call. The germline V gene has CDR1 SGHDN and CDR2 FVKESK. Trimming removed 4 bases at V and 4 bases at J, with 10 bases between. This CDR3 has 13 residues. CDR3 bases: TGTGCCAGCAGCCCCTCACGGAGAGAGACCCAGTACTTC. It yields the protein CASSPSRRETQYF.

V usage is TRBV18 and J usage is TRBJ1-6; TRBD1 might be the D (5 bases). Germline V gives CDR1 KGHSH, CDR2 LQKENI. Trimming left V 2 bases short and J 10 bases short, with 12 bases between. The CDR3 has 14 amino acids. The CDR3 region is CASSPGAGQSPLHF. In DNA, the CDR3 is TGTGCCAGCTCACCAGGCGCAGGGCAGTCACCCCTCCACTTT. The full variable domain, its missing parts supplied by reference TRBV18 and TRBJ1-6, is NAGVMQNPRHLVRRRGQEARLRCSPMKGHSHVYWYRQLPEEGLKFMVYLQKENIIDESGMPKERFSAEFPKEGPSILRIQQVVRGDSAAYFCASSPGAGQSPLHFGNGTRLTVT.

The V and J genes are TRBV5-1 and TRBJ2-7, with D unclear. V lost 1 base, J lost 2 bases, and 4 bases lay in between. CDR1 and CDR2 from the germline V gene are SGHRS and YFSETQ. The CDR3 is 12 residues long. The CDR3 coding sequence is TGCGCCAGCAGCTTGTTCGCCTACGAGCAGTACTTC. It encodes CASSLFAYEQYF.

The gene calls are TRBV19 and TRBJ1-5; tentative D call: TRBD1 (5 bases). CDR1 and CDR2 from the germline V gene are LNHDA and SQIVND (reference sequence). This CDR3 is built from 15 residues. The V end lost 6 bases, the J end lost 1 base, and 13 bases lay between the germline ends. The CDR3 coding sequence is TGTGCCAGTAGCTTAGTCAGGGAAAGCAATCAGCCCCAGCATTTT. This translates into CASSLVRESNQPQHF.

The CDR3 reads CASSAGSSGKGEQFF. The CDR3 nucleotides are TGTGCCAGCAGCGCCGGGAGTAGCGGGAAAGGTGAGCAGTTCTTC. The V and J genes are TRBV9 and TRBJ2-1, with 8 nucleotides matching TRBD2. The germline V gene has CDR1 SGDLS and CDR2 YYNGEE. V lost 3 bases to trimming and J lost 9 bases; unmatched junction nucleotides: 11. The CDR3 spans 15 residues.

The chain combines TRBV7-6 with TRBJ2-7; maybe TRBD1 (6 bases). CDR1 is SGHVS, CDR2 FNYEAQ, per germline. The CDR3 contains 13 residues. Trimming removed 6 bases at V and 3 bases at J, with 12 bases between. CDR3 loop: CASSRTADYEQYF. CDR3 bases: TGTGCCAGCAGTCGGACAGCTGACTACGAGCAGTACTTC. Drawing the rest from reference TRBV7-6 and TRBJ2-7, the complete variable domain is GAGVSQSPRYKVTKRGQDVALRCDPISGHVSLYWYRQALGQGPEFLTYFNYEAQQDKSGLPNDRFSAERPEGSISTLTIQRTEQRDSAMYRCASSRTADYEQYFGPGTRLTVT.

This sequence joins TRBV9 and TRBJ2-7; D remains ambiguous. The V gene's germline CDR1 is SGDLS and CDR2 YYNGEE. Between the trimmed V and J ends, which lost 0 bases and 6 bases, there was a span of 10 bases. The CDR3 spans 13 residues. This CDR3 reads CASSVVPETEQYF. CDR3 DNA: TGTGCCAGCAGCGTAGTCCCAGAAACCGAGCAGTACTTC.

The chain carries TRBV30 and TRBJ1-2; weak D call: TRBD1 (5 bases). CDR3 size: 12 residues. Germline V lookup: CDR1 GTSNPN, CDR2 SVGIG (reference sequence). The ends were cut back, 1 base at V and 4 bases at J, with 7 bases in the middle. The CDR3 nucleotides read TGTGCCTGGAGTGCTGACAGCTATGGCTACACCTTC. Amino acid sequence: CAWSADSYGYTF. Drawing the rest from reference TRBV30 and TRBJ1-2, the complete variable domain is SQTIHQWPATLVQPVGSPLSLECTVEGTSNPNLYWYRQAAGRGLQLLFYSVGIGQISSEVPQNLSASRPQDRQFILSSKKLLLSDSGFYLCAWSADSYGYTFGSGTRLTVV.

This clone came up a few times. This chain connects TRBV5-1 to TRBJ1-4, with D perhaps matching TRBD1 (6 bases). This CDR3 has 16 amino acids. Trimming took 8 bases from V and 6 from J, leaving 23 bases between them. Germline CDR1 and CDR2: SGHRS and YFSETQ. The CDR3 region is CASSREARQVHEKLFF. The CDR3 DNA reads TGCGCCAGTAGCAGGGAAGCACGACAGGTCCATGAAAAACTGTTTTTT. Looking up the rest from reference TRBV5-1 and TRBJ1-4 gives the full variable domain: KAGVTQTPRYLIKTRGQQVTLSCSPISGHRSVSWYQQTPGQGLQFLFEYFSETQRNKGNFPGRFSGRQFSNSRSEMNVSTLELGDSALYLCASSREARQVHEKLFFGSGTQLSVL.